The entry that follows covers one T cell receptor (beta chain) sequence. These data come from a study of blood T cell repertoires in COVID-19. Study context: Donors in the United States, Italy and Spain gave samples during acute or convalescent COVID-19. The cDNA or gDNA used as material had been derived from T cells, B-cell-depleted T cells, or PBMCs.

The germline V and J ends were trimmed by 4 bases and 7 bases, with 10 bases remaining between them. This CDR3 is built from 12 residues. Germline values: CDR1 SGHTA, CDR2 FQGTGA. Method: immunoSEQ multiplex PCR; TCRdb's copy keeps in-frame clones and lacks some. The repertoire consists of 250,000 to 300,000 clones, with approximately 88% occurring once and the leading ten covering 2% to 2.5%. This rearrangement joins TRBV7-3 to TRBJ1-2; no clear D. The receptor comes from a man aged 50-60 years with acute or convalescent COVID-19. The sequencing sample was made of peripheral blood. The CDR3 reads CASSSDRGGYTF. The CDR3 DNA reads as TGTGCCAGCAGCTCCGATCGGGGTGGCTACACCTTC.